What follows is one T cell receptor (beta chain) and its context. This clone's antigen is unknown. The input lacks base qualities; no much larger clone sits a single base away. The entry originates in a study of vaccination and CD4 T cells after COVID-19 (dated by TCRdb to between 2021 and 2022). A note on the overall study: The convalescent cohort included six males and four females, with two Hispanic individuals, seven Caucasians, two Asians and one multiracial person. Post-COVID blood samples from convalescent patients were collected a median of around 100 days after diagnosis, with a range of about 30 to 170 days. As controls, cultures received a CEFX viral epitope pool (the positive control), an HIV-1 Nef peptide pool (the negative control), or no peptide at all. The spike-specific CD4+ TCR repertoire was compared before and after mRNA vaccination in over 9 COVID-19 convalescent patients and a handful of infection-naive healthy vaccine recipients. Participants got two doses of the Pfizer-BioNTech BNT162b2 vaccine (n=8) or two doses of the Moderna mRNA-1273 vaccine (n=2). Post-vaccine blood samples were obtained a median of about 70 days after the second vaccine dose, with a range of roughly 14 to 241 days. Overlapping spike peptide pools from SARS-CoV-2 and from the common cold coronaviruses HCoV-NL63, HCoV-OC43 and HCoV-229E were used as culture stimuli. Here is what the overall study found, with its caveats: An increase in the median number of SARS-CoV-2-reactive clonotypes from 21 after infection to 35 to 40 after vaccination was observed, but the change was not found to be significant. Among convalescent patients, a median about 86% of the SARS-CoV-2-reactive clones seen after vaccination appeared only after vaccination, which suggests priming specific to the vaccine. The study included relatively few convalescent patients and did not analyze early timepoints after natural infection. Nearly all vaccine-specific clones in convalescent patients (304 of 307) were mono-reactive for SARS-CoV-2 spike rather than cross-reactive with common cold coronaviruses.

Sample treatment or condition, as interpreted from the label and publication: roughly 10-day PBMC culture with coronavirus spike peptide pools or control peptides (ViraFEST assay). To expand antigen-specific T cells with peptide pools and then pick out the expanded clonotypes through TCR sequencing, the study relied on the ViraFEST assay. Negative nucleocapsid antibody tests taken both before and after vaccination confirmed that the healthy vaccine recipients had no prior SARS-CoV-2 infection. Over 1.5 million PBMCs per well were cultured in IMDM with roughly 5% human AB serum and 8 to 10 IU/ml IL-2, plus 10 ug/ml peptide pools. On days 3 and 7, half of the culture medium was replaced with fresh IL-2-containing medium. After 10 days of culture, CD4+ T cells were isolated by negative selection with the EasySep CD4+ T cell isolation kit. Ficoll-Paque Plus gradient centrifugation was used to isolate PBMCs from whole blood, and the isolated PBMCs were then either used fresh or cryopreserved at -140C. Culture conditions were generally each tested in triplicate wells.

V is reduced by 4 bases and J by 5 bases, leaving a spacing of 14 bases between them. In the germline V gene, CDR1 corresponds to MRHNA and CDR2 to SNTAGT. The CDR3 has 15 amino acids, counting the end cysteine and phenylalanine. The retained sequence is limited to the CDR3, 45 bases, with the frame set at the first base. Library preparation employed PCR. TCR sequencing of DNA from cultured CD4+ T cells used the Oncomine TCR Beta short-read assay at the Johns Hopkins FTIC core. The QIAamp micro DNA kit was used to extract genomic DNA from the cultured CD4+ T cells. Oncomine TCR Beta libraries made from cultured CD4+ T cells were pooled using unique dual indexes and sequenced on an Illumina iSeq 100. Under the source paper's analysis protocol: Non-productive sequences were removed, and CDR3s that did not start with C, did not end with F or W, or were shorter than 7 amino acids were discarded. Antigen-specific clonotypes were identified using the MANAFEST web application through comparison of peptide-stimulated wells with reference and other culture wells. To be called positive, a clone needed an FDR below 0.05, an odds ratio above 5, and a productive frequency above 0.1% in at least two of three replicate wells. Clonotypes that were significantly expanded in both SARS-CoV-2 spike wells and at least one common cold coronavirus spike condition were defined as cross-reactive. Using R version 3.6.1, CDR3 homology was evaluated through Levenshtein distances (stringdist) along with unrooted phylogenetic trees (ape). TCRdb trimmed the raw reads at Q25, called clones with MiXCR and kept productive beta chains. Every CDR3 protein is listed once, alongside the most common genes and DNA of its rows. These V and J calls are TCRdb output, not the study's own analysis. In all, the sample holds some 16,000 distinct CDR3 sequences, and about 68% of those were seen once. The top ten hold around 8.7% of the sample.

The receptor was derived from a human donor who received a COVID-19 vaccine. Sequencing was performed on CD4+ T cells from blood, cultured in vitro, taken after SARS-CoV-2 vaccination. Recombination linked TRBV6-4 to TRBJ2-2; the D region possibly corresponds to TRBD1 (7 bases align). The bases are TGTGCCAGCAGTGCCCTCTCAGGGGGGACCGGGGAGCTGTTTTTT. Translated, it gives CASSALSGGTGELFF.